The present TCR beta chain was sequenced within a study of beta chain features in type 1 diabetes. Sequenced material consisted of expressed TCRB transcripts (all of the isolated RNA was reverse transcribed). TCRdb keeps only in-frame clones here, not all; method: immunoSEQ multiplex PCR. The sample has over 40,000 clones, around 52% seen once. General study points: Patients showed naive, central memory and Treg TCRB repertoires that appeared more similar than those of healthy donors. A potential PCR bias toward shorter templates would be equal in patient and control samples. Patients with type 1 diabetes showed fewer VDJ junction insertions and more deletions.

Details on this clone: Its specificity is unknown.

Germline V CDR1 and CDR2: PRHDT, FYEKMQ (reference sequence). This CDR3 comprises 16 residues. Trimming cost V 5 bases and J 5 bases, with 19 bases left between them. The receptor was derived from a young woman in good health. The source material was Tregs from blood. The rearrangement joins TRBV13 to TRBJ2-1; possible D gene TRBD2, 5 bases. Here the CDR3 reads CASSLRTGRNNNEQFF. The CDR3 DNA is TGTGCCAGCAGCCTCCGGACTGGAAGGAATAACAATGAGCAGTTCTTC.